Below, 22 T cell receptor beta chains from the same sample are listed, as sequenced in a study of CD8+ T cells in alopecia areata. Treatment defined: oral pan-JAK inhibitor, 5-10 mg twice daily. As the sequencing template, cDNA was produced by extracting RNA and reverse transcribing it. Here immunoSEQ multiplex PCR was the method, and the copy in TCRdb shows in-frame clones only, minus some. The table includes 95,000 to 100,000 clones, just under 60% detected once. The material was CD8+ T cells sorted from blood, obtained around week 55, from a patient treated with tofacitinib. Receptors were obtained from a human donor with alopecia areata.

For the CDR3, the DNA is TGTGCCAGCAGTATTCAGTTTGAAGCTTTCTTT. This translates into CASSIQFEAFF. The chain has TRBV6-1 and TRBJ1-1; D not resolved. The germline V gene has CDR1 MNHNS and CDR2 SASEGT. V was trimmed by 5 bases and J by 7 bases, leaving 8 bases between them. The CDR3 covers 11 residues.

The J gene is TRBJ1-5, the V gene TRBV7-6, with a weak D call TRBD1 (6 bases). The CDR3 consists of 15 residues. V shed 5 bases and J shed 1 base, with 12 bases lying between them. Germline loops: CDR1 SGHVS, CDR2 FNYEAQ. CDR3 sequence: CASSATGLSNQPQHF. CDR3 DNA sequence: TGTGCCAGCAGCGCCACAGGGCTCAGCAATCAGCCCCAGCATTTT.

The chain is built from TRBV4-1 and TRBJ1-5; 8 positions match TRBD1. This CDR3 region has 16 residues. V dropped 0 bases and J dropped 5; count of bases not matched to a gene: 6. CDR1 and CDR2 from the germline V gene are MGHRA and YSYEKL. CDR3: CASSQDRQGRDQPQHF. CDR3 coding DNA: TGCGCCAGCAGCCAAGATCGACAGGGGAGAGATCAGCCCCAGCATTTT.

The rearrangement joins TRBV30 to TRBJ2-7; D is perhaps TRBD1 (6 bases). Trimming took 4 bases from V and 2 from J, leaving 18 bases between them. Germline CDR1 and CDR2: GTSNPN and SVGIG (reference sequence). This CDR3 is 15 amino acids long. The DNA of the CDR3 is TGTGCCTGGACCCCTCCGAACAGGGAAGCCTACGAGCAGTACTTC. It specifies CAWTPPNREAYEQYF.

The chain has TRBV28 and TRBJ2-7, with D perhaps matching TRBD2 (5 bases). The V and J ends lost 5 bases and 7 bases respectively, with 18 bases between them. This CDR3 is 14 amino acids long. In germline, CDR1 is MDHEN, CDR2 SYDVKM. This CDR3 reads CASSPPLRGLEQYF. DNA for the CDR3: TGTGCCAGCAGTCCACCCCTGAGAGGGCTAGAGCAGTACTTC.

The sample holds a few counts of this clone. The chain has TRBV5-1 and TRBJ1-5; D not certain. Germline CDR1 SGHRS, CDR2 YFSETQ. The CDR3 contains 11 residues. Trimming took off 9 bases at V and 5 bases at J, with 9 bases between the two ends. Here the CDR3 reads CATVTYQPQHF. In nucleotides, the CDR3 is TGCGCCACCGTAACCTATCAGCCCCAGCATTTT. Drawing the rest from reference TRBV5-1 and TRBJ1-5, the complete variable domain is KAGVTQTPRYLIKTRGQQVTLSCSPISGHRSVSWYQQTPGQGLQFLFEYFSETQRNKGNFPGRFSGRQFSNSRSEMNVSTLELGDSALYLCATVTYQPQHFGDGTRLSIL.

This chain uses TRBV10-3 with TRBJ2-5; a possible D gene is TRBD2 (7 bases). Between the trimmed V and J ends, which lost 2 bases and 1 base, there was a span of 17 bases. Per the germline V gene, CDR1 is ENHRY and CDR2 is SYGVKD. There are 17 residues in the CDR3. CDR3 nucleotide sequence: TGTGCCATCAGTGAGGGGGGCCTAGCGGACTTCCAAGAGACCCAGTACTTC. It specifies CAISEGGLADFQETQYF.

This clone was recorded a few times. This chain uses TRBV29-1 with TRBJ2-7, with 8 bases matching TRBD1. Germline V gene lookup returns CDR1 SQVTM and CDR2 ANQGSEA. J was trimmed by 0 bases and V by 0 bases; bases with no gene match: 4. This CDR3 contains 15 residues. CDR3 in amino acids: CSVEDGTGASYEQYF. The DNA for the CDR3 is TGCAGCGTTGAAGACGGGACAGGCGCCTCCTACGAGCAGTACTTC.

This clone was detected only a few times. The chain carries TRBV5-6 and TRBJ2-3; D is undetermined. Per germline, CDR1 SGHDT and CDR2 YYEEEE. With 1 base removed from V and 12 bases from J, the gap between germline ends came to 12 bases. This CDR3 comprises 12 residues. In DNA, the CDR3 is TGTGCCAGCAGCTTGCACACACCTTCCCAGTATTTT. It yields the protein CASSLHTPSQYF.

This clone was observed a few times. The chain joins TRBV29-1 to TRBJ2-5; D may match TRBD1 or TRBD2 (5 bases each). The V gene's germline CDR1 is SQVTM and CDR2 ANQGSEA. There are 14 residues in the CDR3. V was shortened by 4 bases and J by 5 bases, with 17 bases between the two germline ends. The CDR3: CSVGPGSRGETQYF. The CDR3 nucleotides are TGCAGCGTTGGTCCAGGGTCCCGCGGGGAGACCCAGTACTTC.

The V gene is TRBV27, the J gene TRBJ1-1, with D maybe TRBD1 (5 bases). This CDR3 comprises 15 residues. The germline CDR1 and CDR2 sequences are MNHEY and SMNVEV (reference sequence). Trimming cost V 5 bases and J 0 bases, with 13 bases left between them. The CDR3 region is CASSPRGGMNTEAFF. The CDR3, as DNA: TGTGCCAGCAGTCCTCGTGGGGGGATGAACACTGAAGCTTTCTTT.

The chain carries TRBV27 and TRBJ2-1; maybe TRBD2 (6 bases). The CDR3 length is 14 residues. The V and J ends lost 6 bases and 0 bases respectively, with 9 bases between them. Germline CDR1 and CDR2: MNHEY and SMNVEV (reference sequence). This chain's CDR3 is CASRRGSSYNEQFF. In DNA, the CDR3 is TGTGCCAGCAGACGGGGGTCCTCCTACAATGAGCAGTTCTTC.

This chain joins TRBV9 and TRBJ2-3; D ambiguous. Germline V gene sequence: CDR1 SGDLS, CDR2 YYNGEE. V was pared by 0 bases and J by 6 bases, with 17 bases between. The CDR3 contains 16 residues. CDR3 amino acids: CASSVATSGPGDTQYF. CDR3 nucleotides: TGTGCCAGCAGCGTAGCTACTTCGGGCCCCGGGGATACGCAGTATTTT. The full variable domain, its missing parts supplied by reference TRBV9 and TRBJ2-3, is DSGVTQTPKHLITATGQRVTLRCSPRSGDLSVYWYQQSLDQGLQFLIQYYNGEERAKGNILERFSAQQFPDLHSELNLSSLELGDSALYFCASSVATSGPGDTQYFGPGTRLTVL.

This sequence joins TRBV30 and TRBJ2-3; TRBD2 is a possible D gene (6 bases). The ends were cut back, 5 bases at V and 1 base at J, with 13 bases in the middle. From germline, CDR1 is GTSNPN and CDR2 SVGIG (reference sequence). The CDR3 is made up of 14 amino acids. The DNA for the CDR3 is TGTGCCTGGGGGGGACTTAAGGGCACAGATACGCAGTATTTT. Its protein product is CAWGGLKGTDTQYF.

There are a few counts of this clone. The J gene is TRBJ2-2, the V gene TRBV4-2, with 8 bases lining up with TRBD1. Germline CDR1 reads LGHNA; CDR2 reads YNFKEQ. V was clipped by 4 bases and J by 6 bases; unmatched bases: 7. The CDR3 has 15 amino acids. CDR3 DNA sequence: TGTGCCAGCAGCCTTCGGACAGGGATGGCCGGGGAGCTGTTTTTT. This translates into CASSLRTGMAGELFF.

The rearrangement links TRBV27 to TRBJ2-2; D unclear. Germline V gives CDR1 MNHEY, CDR2 SMNVEV (reference sequence). The CDR3 is made up of 18 amino acids. Trimming shortened V by 0 bases and J by 1 base, and 15 bases separated the two germline ends. CDR3 sequence: CASSLSLSVLGNTGELFF. CDR3 sequence (DNA): TGTGCCAGCAGTTTATCGCTCTCGGTGTTGGGGAACACCGGGGAGCTGTTTTTT.

The chain is built from TRBV1 and TRBJ2-7. TRBV1 is a recognized pseudogene. The CDR3 has 14 residues. The CDR3, as DNA: TGCACCAGCAGCCATAGGACGGAAGCCTACGAGCAGTACTTC. Translation: CTSSHRTEAYEQYF.

This clone was seen a few times. The rearrangement uses TRBV5-1 and TRBJ2-2; TRBD1 or TRBD2 may be the D gene (5 bases each). The V gene's germline CDR1 is SGHRS and CDR2 YFSETQ. Trimming stripped 4 bases from V and 1 base from J, with 14 bases between. This CDR3 region has 16 residues. The CDR3 here is CASSEGQTQNTGELFF. In nucleotides, the CDR3 is TGCGCCAGCAGCGAGGGGCAGACTCAGAACACCGGGGAGCTGTTTTTT.

V usage is TRBV4-2 and J usage is TRBJ1-2; D gene ambiguous. CDR1 LGHNA and CDR2 YNFKEQ come from the germline V gene. V was shortened by 1 base and J by 2 bases, with 14 bases between the two germline ends. This CDR3 has 16 amino acids. The CDR3 nucleotides read TGTGCCAGCAGCCAAGGTACCGCCAGAACCAACTATGGCTACACCTTC. Amino acids: CASSQGTARTNYGYTF.

The table lists this clone with a few counts. The rearrangement uses TRBV27 and TRBJ2-2; D not certain. This CDR3 contains 13 residues. Trimming cost V 3 bases and J 8 bases, with 10 bases left between them. Germline lookup yields CDR1 MNHEY and CDR2 SMNVEV (reference sequence). CDR3 sequence (DNA): TGTGCCAGCAGTTTTTTTCAAACGGGGGAGCTGTTTTTT. Protein sequence: CASSFFQTGELFF.

The CDR3 protein is CASSEELGGSNEKLFF. The CDR3 nucleotides are TGTGCCAGCAGTGAAGAGTTGGGTGGATCTAATGAAAAACTGTTTTTT. The genes are TRBV6-1 and TRBJ1-4; D unresolved. CDR3 length equals 16 residues. Trimming removed 1 base from V and 3 bases from J, with 12 bases in between. CDR1 MNHNS and CDR2 SASEGT come from the germline V gene.

The chain is built from TRBV6-5 and TRBJ2-1; weak D call: TRBD2 (5 bases). Trimming cost V 6 bases and J 4 bases, with 10 bases left between them. From germline, CDR1 is MNHEY and CDR2 SVGAGI. The CDR3 length is 13 residues. The CDR3 here is CASSPTSYNEQFF. As DNA, the CDR3 is TGTGCCAGCAGCCCAACTAGTTACAATGAGCAGTTCTTC.